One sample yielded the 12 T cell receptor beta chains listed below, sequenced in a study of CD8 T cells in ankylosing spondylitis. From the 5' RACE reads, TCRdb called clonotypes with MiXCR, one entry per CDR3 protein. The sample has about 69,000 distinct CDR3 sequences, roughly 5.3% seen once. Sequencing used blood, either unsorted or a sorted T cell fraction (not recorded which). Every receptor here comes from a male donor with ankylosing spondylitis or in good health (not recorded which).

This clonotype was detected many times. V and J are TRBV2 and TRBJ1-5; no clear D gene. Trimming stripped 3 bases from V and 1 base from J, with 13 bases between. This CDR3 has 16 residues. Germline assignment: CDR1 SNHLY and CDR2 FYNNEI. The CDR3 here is CASSEILWTSNQPQHF. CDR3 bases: TGTGCCAGCAGTGAGATTTTGTGGACCAGCAATCAGCCCCAGCATTTT.

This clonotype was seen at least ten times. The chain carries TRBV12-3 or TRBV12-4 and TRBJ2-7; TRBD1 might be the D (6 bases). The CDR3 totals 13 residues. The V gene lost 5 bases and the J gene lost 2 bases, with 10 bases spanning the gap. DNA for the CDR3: TGTGCCAGCAGTCCGGACAGTACCTACGAGCAGTACTTC. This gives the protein CASSPDSTYEQYF.

CDR3 region: CASSLPSVRSTEAFF. The CDR3 DNA sequence: TGTGCCAGCAGCTTACCCTCGGTAAGGAGTACTGAAGCTTTCTTT. V gene TRBV7-9 combines with J gene TRBJ1-1; D unresolved. CDR3 length: 15 amino acids. Germline values: CDR1 SEHNR, CDR2 FQNEAQ (reference sequence). Trimming removed 2 bases at V and 5 bases at J, with 15 bases between.

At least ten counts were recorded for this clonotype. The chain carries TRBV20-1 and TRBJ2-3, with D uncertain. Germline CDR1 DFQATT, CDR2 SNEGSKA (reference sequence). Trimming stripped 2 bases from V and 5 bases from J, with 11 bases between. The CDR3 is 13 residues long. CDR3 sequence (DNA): TGCAGTGCTAGACAGGCCATAGGAGATACGCAGTATTTT. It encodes CSARQAIGDTQYF.

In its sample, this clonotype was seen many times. The CDR3 region is CASSLQGGNTGELFF. The CDR3 nucleotides read TGTGCCAGCAGTTTACAGGGGGGGAACACCGGGGAGCTGTTTTTT. The chain joins TRBV12-3 or TRBV12-4 to TRBJ2-2; D may be TRBD1 (7 bases). Trimming took 2 bases from V and 1 from J, leaving 8 bases between them. CDR3 length: 15 amino acids.

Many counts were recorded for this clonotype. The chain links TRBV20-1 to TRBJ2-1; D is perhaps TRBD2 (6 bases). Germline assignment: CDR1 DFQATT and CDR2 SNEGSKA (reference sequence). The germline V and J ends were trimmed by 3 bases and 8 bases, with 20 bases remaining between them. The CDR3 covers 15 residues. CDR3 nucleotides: TGCAGTGCTAGCCTCCTTTCTTTAGCGGTGGATGAGCAGTTCTTC. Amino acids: CSASLLSLAVDEQFF.

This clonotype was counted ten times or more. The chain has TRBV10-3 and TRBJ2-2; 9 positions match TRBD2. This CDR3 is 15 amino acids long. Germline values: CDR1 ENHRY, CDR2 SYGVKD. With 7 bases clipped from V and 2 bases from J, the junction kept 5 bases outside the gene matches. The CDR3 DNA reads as TGTGCCATCAAGCGCGGGGGGGTAAACACCGGGGAGCTGTTTTTT. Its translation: CAIKRGGVNTGELFF.

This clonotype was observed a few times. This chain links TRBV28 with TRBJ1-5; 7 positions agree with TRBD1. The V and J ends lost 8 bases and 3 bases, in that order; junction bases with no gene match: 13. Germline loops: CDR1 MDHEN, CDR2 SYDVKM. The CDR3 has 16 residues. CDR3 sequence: CASWPSTRGPNQPQHF. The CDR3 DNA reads TGTGCCAGCTGGCCTTCGACAAGGGGGCCCAATCAGCCCCAGCATTTT.

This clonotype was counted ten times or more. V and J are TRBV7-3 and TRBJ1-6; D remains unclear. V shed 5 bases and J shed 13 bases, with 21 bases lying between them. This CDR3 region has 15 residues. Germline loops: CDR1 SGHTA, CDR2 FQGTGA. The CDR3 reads CASSLNGLLPEPLHF. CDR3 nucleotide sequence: TGTGCCAGCAGCCTCAATGGACTGCTCCCGGAGCCCCTCCACTTT.

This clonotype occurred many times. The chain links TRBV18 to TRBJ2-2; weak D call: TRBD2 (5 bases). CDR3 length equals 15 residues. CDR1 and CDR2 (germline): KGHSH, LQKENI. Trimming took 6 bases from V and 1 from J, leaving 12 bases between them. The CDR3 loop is CASSTLGRNTGELFF. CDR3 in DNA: TGTGCCAGCTCTACTCTGGGGAGGAACACCGGGGAGCTGTTTTTT. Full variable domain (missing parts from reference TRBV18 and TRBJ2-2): NAGVMQNPRHLVRRRGQEARLRCSPMKGHSHVYWYRQLPEEGLKFMVYLQKENIIDESGMPKERFSAEFPKEGPSILRIQQVVRGDSAAYFCASSTLGRNTGELFFGEGSRLTVL.

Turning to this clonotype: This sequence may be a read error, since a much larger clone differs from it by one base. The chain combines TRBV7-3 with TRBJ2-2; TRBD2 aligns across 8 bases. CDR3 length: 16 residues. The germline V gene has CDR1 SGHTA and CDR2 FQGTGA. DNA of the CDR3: TGTGCCGGCAGCCTCCTGGGCGCTAGCGGGACCGGGGAGCTGTTTTTT. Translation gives CAGSLLGASGTGELFF.

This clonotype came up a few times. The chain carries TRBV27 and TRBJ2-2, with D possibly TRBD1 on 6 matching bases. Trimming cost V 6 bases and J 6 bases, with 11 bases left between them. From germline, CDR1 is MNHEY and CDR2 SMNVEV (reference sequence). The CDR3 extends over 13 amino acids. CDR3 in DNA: TGTGCCAGCAGAAACAGGGTTGCCGGGGAGCTGTTTTTT. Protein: CASRNRVAGELFF.